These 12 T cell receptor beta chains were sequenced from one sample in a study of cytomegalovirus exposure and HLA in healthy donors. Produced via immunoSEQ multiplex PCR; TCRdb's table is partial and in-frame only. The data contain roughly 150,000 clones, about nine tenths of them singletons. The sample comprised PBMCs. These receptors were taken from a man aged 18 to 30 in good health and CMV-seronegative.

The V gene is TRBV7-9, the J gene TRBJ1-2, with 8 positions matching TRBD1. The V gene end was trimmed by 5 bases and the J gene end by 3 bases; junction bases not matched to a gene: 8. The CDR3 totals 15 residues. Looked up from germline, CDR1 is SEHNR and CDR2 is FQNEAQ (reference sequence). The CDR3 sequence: CASSSGQGMDYGYTF. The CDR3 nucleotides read TGTGCCAGCAGCAGCGGACAGGGAATGGACTATGGCTACACCTTC.

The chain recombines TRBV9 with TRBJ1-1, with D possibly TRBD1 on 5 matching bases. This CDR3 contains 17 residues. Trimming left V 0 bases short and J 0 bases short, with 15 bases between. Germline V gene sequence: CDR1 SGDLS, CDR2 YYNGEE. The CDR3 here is CASSVGGREVLNTEAFF. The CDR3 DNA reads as TGTGCCAGCAGCGTAGGTGGCAGGGAAGTCCTGAACACTGAAGCTTTCTTT.

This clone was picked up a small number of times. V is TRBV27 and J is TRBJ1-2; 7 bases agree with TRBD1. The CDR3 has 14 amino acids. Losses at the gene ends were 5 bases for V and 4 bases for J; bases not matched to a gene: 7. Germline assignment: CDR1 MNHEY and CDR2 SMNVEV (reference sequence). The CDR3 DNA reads TGTGCCAGCAGTCCCGGGACAGCGGGCTATGGCTACACCTTC. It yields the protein CASSPGTAGYGYTF.

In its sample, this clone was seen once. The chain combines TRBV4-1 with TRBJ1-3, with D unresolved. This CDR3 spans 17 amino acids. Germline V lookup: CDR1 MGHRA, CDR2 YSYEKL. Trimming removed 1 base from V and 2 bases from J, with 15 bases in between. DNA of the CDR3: TGCGCCAGCAGCCAAGTGACTCCCTCAACGACTGGAAACACCATATATTTT. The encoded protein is CASSQVTPSTTGNTIYF.

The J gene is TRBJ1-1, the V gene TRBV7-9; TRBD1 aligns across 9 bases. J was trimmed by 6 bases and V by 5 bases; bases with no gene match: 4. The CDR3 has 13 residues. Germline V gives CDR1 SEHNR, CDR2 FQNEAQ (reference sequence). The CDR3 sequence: CASSGTGRAEAFF. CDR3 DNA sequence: TGTGCCAGCAGCGGGACAGGGAGGGCTGAAGCTTTCTTT.

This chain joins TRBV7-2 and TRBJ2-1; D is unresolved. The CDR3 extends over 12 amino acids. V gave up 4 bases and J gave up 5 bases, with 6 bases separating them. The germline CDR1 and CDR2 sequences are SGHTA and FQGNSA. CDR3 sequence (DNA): TGTGCCAGCAGCTCCGCAGACAATGAGCAGTTCTTC. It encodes CASSSADNEQFF. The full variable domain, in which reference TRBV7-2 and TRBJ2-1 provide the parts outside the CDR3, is GAGVSQSPSNKVTEKGKDVELRCDPISGHTALYWYRQSLGQGLEFLIYFQGNSAPDKSGLPSDRFSAERTGGSVSTLTIQRTQQEDSAVYLCASSSADNEQFFGPGTRLTVL.

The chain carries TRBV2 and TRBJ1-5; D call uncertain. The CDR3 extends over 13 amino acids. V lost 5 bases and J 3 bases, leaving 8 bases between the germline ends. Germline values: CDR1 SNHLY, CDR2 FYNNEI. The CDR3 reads CASSFIYNQPQHF. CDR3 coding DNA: TGTGCCAGCAGTTTTATTTACAATCAGCCCCAGCATTTT.

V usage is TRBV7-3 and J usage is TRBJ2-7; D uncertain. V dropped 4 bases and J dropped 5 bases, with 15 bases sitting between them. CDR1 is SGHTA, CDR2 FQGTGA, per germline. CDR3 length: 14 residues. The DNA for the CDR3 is TGTGCCAGCAGCTCAAAAACGACTCTGGACGAGCAGTACTTC. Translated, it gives CASSSKTTLDEQYF.

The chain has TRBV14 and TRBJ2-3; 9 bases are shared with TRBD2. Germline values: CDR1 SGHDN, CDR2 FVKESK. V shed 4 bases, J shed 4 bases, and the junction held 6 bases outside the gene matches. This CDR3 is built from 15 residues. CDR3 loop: CASSRGVAGADTQYF. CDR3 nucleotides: TGTGCCAGCAGCCGGGGGGTAGCGGGAGCAGATACGCAGTATTTT.

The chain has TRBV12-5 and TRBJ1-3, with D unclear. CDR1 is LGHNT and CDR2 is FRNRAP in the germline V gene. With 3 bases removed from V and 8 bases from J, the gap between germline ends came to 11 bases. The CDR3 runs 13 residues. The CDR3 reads CASGLRRSDTIYF. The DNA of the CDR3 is TGTGCTAGTGGTTTACGGAGGTCGGACACCATATATTTT.

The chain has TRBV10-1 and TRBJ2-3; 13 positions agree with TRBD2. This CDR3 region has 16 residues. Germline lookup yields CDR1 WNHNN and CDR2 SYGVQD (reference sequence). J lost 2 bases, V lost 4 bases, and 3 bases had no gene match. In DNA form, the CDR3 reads TGCGCCAGCAGTGGAACTAGCGGGAGGGCCACAGATACGCAGTATTTT. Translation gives CASSGTSGRATDTQYF.

The CDR3 here is CASSLHGTSSRASTDTQYF. CDR3 nucleotide sequence: TGTGCCAGCAGTTTACACGGGACTAGCTCCCGTGCTAGCACAGATACGCAGTATTTT. V and J are TRBV27 and TRBJ2-3; 9 nucleotides match TRBD2. The CDR3 extends over 19 amino acids. The V segment lost 2 bases and the J segment 0 bases; nucleotides outside the gene matches: 12. Per the germline V gene, CDR1 is MNHEY and CDR2 is SMNVEV (reference sequence).